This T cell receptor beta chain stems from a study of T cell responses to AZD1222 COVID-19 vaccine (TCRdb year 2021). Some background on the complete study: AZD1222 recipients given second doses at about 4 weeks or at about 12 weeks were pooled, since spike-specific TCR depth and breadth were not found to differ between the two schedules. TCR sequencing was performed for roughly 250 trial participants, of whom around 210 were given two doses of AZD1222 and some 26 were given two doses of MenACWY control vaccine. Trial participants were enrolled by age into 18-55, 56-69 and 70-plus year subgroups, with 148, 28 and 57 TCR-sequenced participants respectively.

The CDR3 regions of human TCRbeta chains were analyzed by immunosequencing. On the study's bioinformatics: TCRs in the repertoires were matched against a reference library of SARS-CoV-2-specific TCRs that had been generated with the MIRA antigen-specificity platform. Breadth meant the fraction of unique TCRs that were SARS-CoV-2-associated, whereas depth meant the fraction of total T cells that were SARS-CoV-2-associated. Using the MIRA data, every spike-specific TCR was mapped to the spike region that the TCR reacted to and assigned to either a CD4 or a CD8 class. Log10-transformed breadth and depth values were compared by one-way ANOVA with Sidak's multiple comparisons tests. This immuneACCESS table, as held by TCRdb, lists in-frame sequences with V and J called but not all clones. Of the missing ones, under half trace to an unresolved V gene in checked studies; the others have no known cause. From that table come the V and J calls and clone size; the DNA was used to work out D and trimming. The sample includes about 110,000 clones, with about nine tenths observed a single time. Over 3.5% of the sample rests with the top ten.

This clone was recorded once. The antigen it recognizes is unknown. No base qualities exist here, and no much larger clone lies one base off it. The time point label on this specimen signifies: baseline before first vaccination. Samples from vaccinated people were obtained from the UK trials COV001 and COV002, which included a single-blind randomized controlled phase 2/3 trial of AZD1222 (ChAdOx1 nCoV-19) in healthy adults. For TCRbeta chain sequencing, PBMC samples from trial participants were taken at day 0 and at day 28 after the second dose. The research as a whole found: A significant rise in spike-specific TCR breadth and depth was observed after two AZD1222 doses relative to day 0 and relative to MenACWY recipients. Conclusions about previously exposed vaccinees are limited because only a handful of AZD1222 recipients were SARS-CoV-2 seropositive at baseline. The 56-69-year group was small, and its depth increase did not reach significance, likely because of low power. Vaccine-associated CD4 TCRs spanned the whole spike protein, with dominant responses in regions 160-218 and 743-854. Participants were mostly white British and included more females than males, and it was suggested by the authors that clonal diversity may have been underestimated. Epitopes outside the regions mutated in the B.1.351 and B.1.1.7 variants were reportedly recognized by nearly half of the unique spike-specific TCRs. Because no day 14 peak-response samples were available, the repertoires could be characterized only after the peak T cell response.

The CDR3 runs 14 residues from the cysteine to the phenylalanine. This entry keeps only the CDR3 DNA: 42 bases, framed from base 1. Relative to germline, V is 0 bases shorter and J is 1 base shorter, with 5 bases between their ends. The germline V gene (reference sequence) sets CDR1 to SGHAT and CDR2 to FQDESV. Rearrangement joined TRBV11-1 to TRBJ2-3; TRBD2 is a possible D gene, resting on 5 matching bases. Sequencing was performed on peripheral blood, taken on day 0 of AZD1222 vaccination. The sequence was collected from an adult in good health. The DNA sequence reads TGTGCCAGCAGCTTAGCGGGAGGCACAGATACGCAGTATTTT. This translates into CASSLAGGTDTQYF.